Listed below are T cell receptor beta chains from one sample, sequenced in a study of cytomegalovirus exposure and HLA in healthy donors. Some clones are missing from TCRdb's copy, which holds only in-frame ones; the method was immunoSEQ multiplex PCR. The sample has about 170,000 clones; 79% are singletons. Sequencing was performed on PBMCs. These receptors originate from a woman between 50 and 59 years old in good health and CMV-seronegative. CDR3s include the opening cysteine and the closing phenylalanine or tryptophan. A D gene is named only where the DNA matches it firmly. Clone size is given for some rows only: seen once, a few or many times, or a class if the clone is expanded.

J: TRBJ2-3
size: NA
D: TRBD2
V: TRBV7-8
DNA: TGTGCCAGCAGCTCAAGACTAGCGGGAGGCGAGGATACGCAGTATTTT
CDR3: CASSSRLAGGEDTQYF

J: TRBJ2-3
size: NA
D: TRBD1
V: TRBV2
DNA: TGTGCCAGCAGGGGACAGGTCACAGATACGCAGTATTTT
CDR3: CASRGQVTDTQYF

J: TRBJ2-5
size: NA
D: NA
V: TRBV28
DNA: TGTGCCAGCAGTGTAACAGGGTGGCAAGAGACCCAGTACTTC
CDR3: CASSVTGWQETQYF

J: TRBJ1-2
size: NA
D: NA
V: TRBV28
DNA: TGTGCCAGCAGTTCCCTATTGGCACAGAATAACTATGGCTACACCTTC
CDR3: CASSSLLAQNNYGYTF

J: TRBJ2-1
size: NA
D: TRBD2
V: TRBV4-3
DNA: TGCGCCAGCAGCTACGGGACTAGCGGGAGATATGAGCAGTTCTTC
CDR3: CASSYGTSGRYEQFF

J: TRBJ2-5
size: NA
D: TRBD1
V: TRBV10-3
DNA: TGTGCCATCAGTGACTCCGGGACAGAGCAAGAGACCCAGTACTTC
CDR3: CAISDSGTEQETQYF

J: TRBJ1-2
size: NA
D: TRBD1
V: TRBV7-8
DNA: TGTGCCAGCAGCGCCTACAGGGGGGAGGATGGCTACACCTTC
CDR3: CASSAYRGEDGYTF

J: TRBJ1-1
size: NA
D: TRBD1
V: TRBV2
DNA: TGTGCCAGCAGAGCAGGGGGCACTGAAGCTTTCTTT
CDR3: CASRAGGTEAFF

J: TRBJ2-6
size: NA
D: TRBD1
V: TRBV4-2
DNA: TGTGCCAGCAGCCAAGATTTAGCGGGACAGGGGCAACGTGGGGCCAACGTCCTGACTTTC
CDR3: CASSQDLAGQGQRGANVLTF

J: TRBJ1-1
size: NA
D: NA
V: TRBV28
DNA: TGTGCCAGCAGTTTACTCGGGGGACGGGACACTGAAGCTTTCTTT
CDR3: CASSLLGGRDTEAFF

J: TRBJ1-2
size: NA
D: TRBD1
V: TRBV9
DNA: TGTGCCAGCAGCGTAGGGGGACAGGCCCTTTCCTATGGCTACACCTTC
CDR3: CASSVGGQALSYGYTF

J: TRBJ2-2
size: few
D: NA
V: TRBV11-3
DNA: TGTGCCAGCAGCCTATCAACCGGGAGGGGGCGATTCACCGGGGAGCTGTTTTTT
CDR3: CASSLSTGRGRFTGELFF

J: TRBJ2-1
size: NA
D: NA
V: TRBV2
DNA: TGTGCCAGCAGTGGAGACAGAGAATTGGGCAATGAGCAGTTCTTC
CDR3: CASSGDRELGNEQFF

J: TRBJ2-2
size: NA
D: NA
V: TRBV6-5
DNA: TGTGCCAGCAGATCTGGACAGTCGAACACCGGGGAGCTGTTTTTT
CDR3: CASRSGQSNTGELFF

J: TRBJ1-2
size: NA
D: NA
V: TRBV5-4
DNA: TGTGCCAGCAGCTTGGCCGGGACATCTGGCTACACCTTC
CDR3: CASSLAGTSGYTF

J: TRBJ1-1
size: NA
D: TRBD1
V: TRBV2
DNA: TGTGCCAGCGGCGACAGGGCCCGGGCCACTGAAGCTTTCTTT
CDR3: CASGDRARATEAFF

J: TRBJ2-3
size: NA
D: TRBD1
V: TRBV19
DNA: TGTGCCAGTAGTATGGGACAGGGAGGTCAGCCCCAGTATTTT
CDR3: CASSMGQGGQPQYF

J: TRBJ2-7
size: NA
D: NA
V: TRBV18
DNA: TGTGCCAGCTCACCACTCGACAGCATCTACGAGCAGTACTTC
CDR3: CASSPLDSIYEQYF

J: TRBJ1-1
size: NA
D: NA
V: TRBV4-3
DNA: TGCGCCAGCAGCCAAGATTGGGCAGGCACTGAAGCTTTCTTT
CDR3: CASSQDWAGTEAFF

J: TRBJ1-2
size: NA
D: TRBD1
V: TRBV5-6
DNA: TGTGCCAGCAACAGGGACAGGAGCCCTAACTATGGCTACACCTTC
CDR3: CASNRDRSPNYGYTF

J: TRBJ1-2
size: NA
D: TRBD1
V: TRBV28
DNA: TGTGCCAGCAGTACGGGACAGGGAAACTATGGCTACACCTTC
CDR3: CASSTGQGNYGYTF

J: TRBJ1-4
size: NA
D: NA
V: TRBV7-2
DNA: TGTGCCAGCAGCTTAGTCGAGGCAACTAATGAAAAACTGTTTTTT
CDR3: CASSLVEATNEKLFF

J: TRBJ2-4
size: NA
D: NA
V: TRBV5-5
DNA: TGTGCCAGCAGCTCGATAGCGGAGCCCAAAAACATTCAGTACTTC
CDR3: CASSSIAEPKNIQYF

J: TRBJ2-5
size: NA
D: TRBD1
V: TRBV6-5
DNA: TGTGCCAGCAGCCGACAGGGATCCAAACAAGAGACCCAGTACTTC
CDR3: CASSRQGSKQETQYF

J: TRBJ1-2
size: NA
D: TRBD1
V: TRBV19
DNA: TGTGCCAGCTATGCAGGGGGCCGGAATAACTATGGCTACACCTTC
CDR3: CASYAGGRNNYGYTF

J: TRBJ2-7
size: NA
D: TRBD2
V: TRBV4-2
DNA: TGTGCCAGCAGCCAAGATGGTAGCGGGGGCTCCTACGAGCAGTACTTC
CDR3: CASSQDGSGGSYEQYF

J: TRBJ1-4
size: few
D: TRBD1
V: TRBV6-6
DNA: TGTGCCAGCAGTTGGGGACAGCCTAATGAAAAACTGTTTTTT
CDR3: CASSWGQPNEKLFF

J: TRBJ2-1
size: NA
D: TRBD2
V: TRBV28
DNA: TGTGCCAGCAGCCTGACGGGACTAGCGGGAGGGCCGGGGACACGGAATGAGCAGTTCTTC
CDR3: CASSLTGLAGGPGTRNEQFF

J: TRBJ2-5
size: few
D: NA
V: TRBV19
DNA: TGTGCCAGTAGTCCCCGAGCGGCAGGGGAGTGGACCCAGTACTTC
CDR3: CASSPRAAGEWTQYF

J: TRBJ2-1
size: NA
D: TRBD2
V: TRBV7-9
DNA: TGTGCCAGCAGCTTAGGGGCGGGAGGCTCCTACAATGAGCAGTTCTTC
CDR3: CASSLGAGGSYNEQFF

J: TRBJ2-5
size: once
D: NA
V: TRBV21-1
DNA: TGTGCCAGCAGCAAATGGGAATTGCGACAGTCTCAAGAGACCCAGTACTTC
CDR3: CASSKWELRQSQETQYF

J: TRBJ1-2
size: NA
D: TRBD1
V: TRBV28
DNA: TGTGCCAGCAAGAAGGGGGCCGGGGCGGAATACAACTATGGCTACACCTTC
CDR3: CASKKGAGAEYNYGYTF

J: TRBJ1-2
size: NA
D: NA
V: TRBV28
DNA: TGTGCCTGGGGGGGGACGGACTATGGCTACACCTTC
CDR3: CAWGGTDYGYTF

J: TRBJ1-4
size: NA
D: TRBD1
V: TRBV28
DNA: TGTGCCAGCAGTCCTCCGGGACAGAGGACTAATGAAAAACTGTTTTTT
CDR3: CASSPPGQRTNEKLFF

J: TRBJ2-3
size: NA
D: TRBD2
V: TRBV29-1
DNA: TGCAGCGTTGCGGGACTACCCACAGATACGCAGTATTTT
CDR3: CSVAGLPTDTQYF

J: TRBJ1-6
size: few
D: NA
V: TRBV11-2
DNA: TGTGCCAGCAGCTTAGTTGCCGGACTCGGGTCACCCCTCCACTTT
CDR3: CASSLVAGLGSPLHF

J: TRBJ1-4
size: NA
D: TRBD1
V: TRBV6-1
DNA: TGTGCCAGGCAGGGGGCGGCTAATGAAAAACTGTTTTTT
CDR3: CARQGAANEKLFF

J: TRBJ2-3
size: NA
D: NA
V: TRBV5-1
DNA: TGCGCCAGCAGCTTGGGGGACATCACAGATACGCAGTATTTT
CDR3: CASSLGDITDTQYF

J: TRBJ1-3
size: NA
D: NA
V: TRBV28
DNA: TGTGCCAGCACCCGAGCGGGGCGGGACAAGACTGGAAACACCATATATTTT
CDR3: CASTRAGRDKTGNTIYF

J: TRBJ2-7
size: NA
D: TRBD1
V: TRBV7-9
DNA: TGTGCCAGCAGCTTAGCAGGGGGCCCCTCCTACGAGCAGTACTTC
CDR3: CASSLAGGPSYEQYF

J: TRBJ2-1
size: NA
D: NA
V: TRBV29-1
DNA: TGCAGCGCCGCTACTGCCACAGGGAGCTCCTACAATGAGCAGTTCTTC
CDR3: CSAATATGSSYNEQFF

J: TRBJ1-2
size: NA
D: NA
V: TRBV6-6
DNA: TGTGCCAGCAGTTACGGTGCGGGGGCGGGAAAGGGCTACACCTTC
CDR3: CASSYGAGAGKGYTF

J: TRBJ2-1
size: NA
D: TRBD2
V: TRBV10-1
DNA: TGCGCCAGCAGTGTAGGTACTAGCGGGGGCGATGAGCAGTTCTTC
CDR3: CASSVGTSGGDEQFF

J: TRBJ2-4
size: NA
D: TRBD2
V: TRBV9
DNA: TGTGCCAGCAGCGTAGAGGCGGGGGGGCGCCCCGAAAACATTCAGTACTTC
CDR3: CASSVEAGGRPENIQYF

J: TRBJ2-7
size: NA
D: NA
V: TRBV28
DNA: TGTGCCAGCAGTCTGGGGCTTTCCTACGAGCAGTACTTC
CDR3: CASSLGLSYEQYF

J: TRBJ2-7
size: NA
D: TRBD2
V: TRBV27
DNA: TGTGCCAGCAGGCCACAGATAGCGGGAAGCTCCTACGAGCAGTACTTC
CDR3: CASRPQIAGSSYEQYF

J: TRBJ2-7
size: NA
D: NA
V: TRBV7-2
DNA: TGTGCCAGCAGCCGACTCCAGGGATCCGAGCAGTACTTC
CDR3: CASSRLQGSEQYF

J: TRBJ2-7
size: NA
D: NA
V: TRBV11-2
DNA: TGTGCCAGCAGCTTTACTAGCTTCGACGAGCAGTACTTC
CDR3: CASSFTSFDEQYF

J: TRBJ2-1
size: NA
D: NA
V: TRBV6-1
DNA: TGTGCCAGCAGAACCGGCCCCCCGACGGAGGGTGAGCAGTTCTTC
CDR3: CASRTGPPTEGEQFF

J: TRBJ1-6
size: NA
D: NA
V: TRBV21-1
DNA: TGTGCCAGCAGCAAAGCCAAGGGGGCGCCGGCGGATTCACCCCTCCACTTT
CDR3: CASSKAKGAPADSPLHF

J: TRBJ1-1
size: NA
D: NA
V: TRBV11-2
DNA: TGTGCCAGCCAGGGCTTTATGAACACTGAAGCTTTCTTT
CDR3: CASQGFMNTEAFF